A single sample is the source of the 28 T cell receptor beta chains below, sequenced in a study of breast tumors, draining lymph nodes, adjacent tissues. TCRdb re-called the multiplex PCR reads with MiXCR, one entry per CDR3 protein. Of some 130,000 distinct CDR3 sequences listed, about a fifth were seen once; the top ten hold roughly 2.7%. Breast cancer patients provided tissue from their axillary draining lymph nodes. Sequencing was done on a sample of axillary lymph node tissue. The receptors stem from a female donor with breast cancer. Some clones in this sample may be carry-over from other donors' samples.

Points on this clonotype: A much larger clone is a single base away; this may be a read error. The chain combines TRBV7-2 with TRBJ2-2; a possible D gene is TRBD1 (6 bases). The V gene's germline CDR1 is SGHTA and CDR2 FQGNSA. This CDR3 comprises 14 residues. CDR3 sequence reads: CANSPPRGWGELFF. The DNA for the CDR3 is TGTGCCAACAGCCCCCCTAGGGGGTGGGGGGAGCTGTTTTTT.

In this sample, this clonotype turned up a few times. A single base separates this from a much larger clone, so it may be a read error. As the CDR3 is not closed by the conserved phenylalanine or tryptophan, this likely results from a read error. The chain joins TRBV12-3 or TRBV12-4 to TRBJ2-5; TRBD1 is a possible D gene (8 bases). CDR3 length: 15 residues. Trimming took off 2 bases at V and 7 bases at J, with 17 bases between the two ends. The CDR3 nucleotides read TGTGCCAGCAGTTTAATACAGGGGGGGAGTGGGACCCAGTACCTC. This translates into CASSLIQGGSGTQYL.

This clonotype came up many times. This chain joins TRBV28 and TRBJ2-7; 7 bases fit TRBD1. This CDR3 spans 13 amino acids. Germline V gives CDR1 MDHEN, CDR2 SYDVKM. With 8 bases clipped from V and 2 bases from J, the junction kept 6 bases outside the gene matches. In DNA form, the CDR3 reads TGTGCCAGCCTTACGACAGGGACCTACGAGCAGTACTTC. The encoded protein is CASLTTGTYEQYF.

This clonotype was seen a single time. At one boundary the junction diverges from the germline segment, which might be a read error. V gene TRBV19 combines with J gene TRBJ2-2; tentatively, D is TRBD2 (5 bases). Germline V CDR1 and CDR2: LNHDA, SQIVND (reference sequence). CDR3 length: 13 residues. Written as DNA, the CDR3 is TGTGCCAGTAGTATTTTCTACCCCGGGGAGCTGCTTTTT. Its protein product is CASSIFYPGELLF. The variable domain in full, with the rest retrieved from reference TRBV19 and TRBJ2-2, is DGGITQSPKYLFRKEGQNVTLSCEQNLNHDAMYWYRQDPGQGLRLIYYSQIVNDFQKGDIAEGYSVSREKKESFPLTVTSAQKNPTAFYLCASSIFYPGELLFGEGSRLTVL.

This clonotype was seen repeatedly, ten times or more. J is TRBJ2-1 and V is TRBV6-2 or TRBV6-3; no firm D call. Trimming removed 5 bases from V and 0 bases from J, with 8 bases in between. This CDR3 contains 14 residues. Germline-derived CDR1 and CDR2 are MNHEY and SVGEGT. CDR3 sequence (DNA): TGTGCCAGCAGTAAAAGGGCCTCCTACAATGAGCAGTTCTTC. Its translation: CASSKRASYNEQFF.

This clonotype was seen at least ten times. This sequence joins TRBV2 and TRBJ2-7, with D unclear. The CDR3 consists of 15 residues. CDR1 and CDR2 (germline): SNHLY, FYNNEI. Trimming pared 2 bases from V and 2 bases from J, leaving 13 bases between. CDR3 nucleotides: TGTGCCAGCAGTGAACCCGGGTTGGATACCTACGAGCAGTACTTC. Its protein product is CASSEPGLDTYEQYF.

This clonotype turned up a few times. V is TRBV20-1 and J is TRBJ2-4; TRBD2 matches 9 bases. V dropped 5 bases and J dropped 0; count of bases not matched to a gene: 8. Looked up from germline, CDR1 is DFQATT and CDR2 is SNEGSKA (reference sequence). The CDR3 totals 16 residues. The CDR3 protein is CSAVTSGTLAKNIQYF. The CDR3 DNA reads as TGCAGTGCTGTGACTAGCGGAACCTTAGCCAAAAACATTCAGTACTTC.

This clonotype was observed at least ten times. The chain employs TRBV14 and TRBJ2-7; D may be TRBD1 (6 bases). This CDR3 region has 17 residues. Trimming took off 0 bases at V and 2 bases at J, with 17 bases between the two ends. Per germline, CDR1 SGHDN and CDR2 FVKESK. In DNA, the CDR3 is TGTGCCAGCAGCCAAGAAACACTCCTTGGACAGCCCTACGAGCAGTACTTC. It translates to CASSQETLLGQPYEQYF. Based on the CDR3 plus reference TRBV14 and TRBJ2-7, the full variable domain is EAGVTQFPSHSVIEKGQTVTLRCDPISGHDNLYWYRRVMGKEIKFLLHFVKESKQDESGMPNNRFLAERTGGTYSTLKVQPAELEDSGVYFCASSQETLLGQPYEQYFGPGTRLTVT.

The CDR3 DNA is TGTGCTACAGGGAGGGGGCCCTACGAGCAGTACTTC. This codes for CATGRGPYEQYF. This rearrangement joins TRBV2 to TRBJ2-7; possibly TRBD1 or TRBD2 for D (7 bases each). In germline, CDR1 is SNHLY, CDR2 FYNNEI. There are 12 residues in the CDR3.

In this sample, this clonotype turned up many times. In nucleotides, the CDR3 is TGCGCCAGCAGTTTGACAGGGGACTCCTACAATGAGCAGTTCTTC. This translates into CASSLTGDSYNEQFF. The chain carries TRBV5-1 and TRBJ2-1, with 8 bases lining up with TRBD1. CDR3 length: 15 residues. Germline V gene sequence: CDR1 SGHRS, CDR2 YFSETQ. With 5 bases clipped from V and 0 bases from J, the junction kept 4 bases outside the gene matches.

The rearrangement uses TRBV28 and TRBJ1-5; no reliable D call. The V gene lost 5 bases and the J gene lost 4 bases, with 6 bases spanning the gap. CDR1 MDHEN and CDR2 SYDVKM come from the germline V gene. This CDR3 is 12 amino acids long. CDR3 amino acids: CASSPLNQPQHF. Written as DNA, the CDR3 is TGTGCCAGCAGTCCCCTAAATCAGCCCCAGCATTTT.

This clonotype was counted many times. The chain employs TRBV6-5 and TRBJ2-1, with 7 positions matching TRBD2. Germline V gene data show CDR1 as MNHEY and CDR2 as SVGAGI. The CDR3 has 12 residues. The V and J ends lost 6 bases and 8 bases, in that order; junction bases with no gene match: 4. CDR3 protein: CASSSTSYEQFF. In nucleotides, the CDR3 is TGTGCCAGCAGCTCGACTAGCTATGAGCAGTTCTTC.

The table lists this clonotype with many counts. The chain employs TRBV11-1 and TRBJ2-2, with D hard to call. The ends were cut back, 1 base at V and 7 bases at J, with 13 bases in the middle. In germline, CDR1 is SGHAT, CDR2 FQDESV (reference sequence). The CDR3 is 15 amino acids. CDR3 region: CASSLVPGISGELFF. Written as DNA, the CDR3 is TGTGCCAGCAGCTTAGTTCCGGGCATCAGCGGGGAGCTGTTTTTT.

Many counts were recorded for this clonotype. This chain joins TRBV29-1 and TRBJ1-4, with TRBD1 matching over 9 bases. Unmatched junction bases numbered 6, after V lost 7 bases and J lost 6 bases. Per the germline V gene, CDR1 is SQVTM and CDR2 is ANQGSEA. This CDR3 spans 13 amino acids. DNA of the CDR3: TGCAGCGCCGAGGGGGACAGGGATGAAAAACTGTTTTTT. Its translation is CSAEGDRDEKLFF.

This clonotype was detected only a few times. The J gene is TRBJ2-5, the V gene TRBV6-2 or TRBV6-3; 9 nucleotides align to TRBD2. With V trimmed by 5 bases and J by 5 bases, 3 bases remained unmatched. The CDR3 is 13 amino acids. Germline V gene sequence: CDR1 MNHEY, CDR2 SVGEGT. Here the CDR3 reads CASSRLAGETQYF. Written as DNA, the CDR3 is TGTGCCAGCAGTCGCCTAGCGGGGGAGACCCAGTACTTC.

Points on this clonotype: It may be a read error: a sequence one base away is much more abundant. The gene calls are TRBV5-4 and TRBJ2-5, with TRBD2 matching 8 bases. The germline CDR1 and CDR2 sequences are SGHNT and YYREEE (reference sequence). This CDR3 spans 16 amino acids. The J segment lost 5 bases and the V segment lost 0 bases, leaving 9 bases of the junction unmatched. CDR3 bases: TGTGCCAGCAGCTTGGCCGGGGGGGCGAGGTGGGAGACCCAGTACTTC. Amino acid sequence: CASSLAGGARWETQYF.

This clonotype has ten or more counts. The chain has TRBV19 and TRBJ2-5; perhaps D is TRBD1 or TRBD2 (5 bases each). This CDR3 has 15 residues. The germline V gene has CDR1 LNHDA and CDR2 SQIVND (reference sequence). V shed 1 base and J shed 3 bases, with 12 bases lying between them. CDR3 coding DNA: TGTGCCAGTAGTATAGGGGGACGGAGTAAAGAGACCCAGTACTTC. Its translation: CASSIGGRSKETQYF.

The sample holds a few counts of this clonotype. The chain has TRBV6-1 and TRBJ2-1, with 10 bases fitting TRBD2. The trim removed 7 bases at V and 4 bases at J, leaving 7 bases unmatched. Germline V gene sequence: CDR1 MNHNS, CDR2 SASEGT. CDR3 size: 15 residues. The CDR3 DNA sequence: TGTGCCAGCATTAAAGCGGGAGGGCCGTACAATGAGCAGTTCTTC. It specifies CASIKAGGPYNEQFF.

The chain recombines TRBV2 with TRBJ2-4; D tentatively reads TRBD1 or TRBD2 (6 bases each). Looked up from germline, CDR1 is SNHLY and CDR2 is FYNNEI. The CDR3 contains 14 residues. V lost 4 bases and J 2 bases, leaving 9 bases between the germline ends. CDR3 region: CASSVGGPKNIQYF. The CDR3 DNA follows: TGTGCCAGCAGTGTAGGGGGGCCCAAAAACATTCAGTACTTC. Full variable domain (outside the CDR3, taken from reference TRBV2 and TRBJ2-4): EPEVTQTPSHQVTQMGQEVILRCVPISNHLYFYWYRQILGQKVEFLVSFYNNEISEKSEIFDDQFSVERPDGSNFTLKIRSTKLEDSAMYFCASSVGGPKNIQYFGAGTRLSVL.

This clonotype has a count of ten or more. V gene TRBV5-1 combines with J gene TRBJ2-3, with D perhaps TRBD1 or TRBD2 (6 bases each). The CDR3 covers 14 residues. Trimming pared 2 bases from V and 4 bases from J, leaving 11 bases between. Germline loops: CDR1 SGHRS, CDR2 YFSETQ. The CDR3 nucleotides are TGCGCCAGCAGCTTAGGGGGGAGGCCAGATACGCAGTATTTT. Encoded protein: CASSLGGRPDTQYF.

At least ten counts were recorded for this clonotype. This chain connects TRBV6-4 to TRBJ1-6, with D possibly matching TRBD1 (6 bases). The CDR3 covers 15 residues. Trimming took 4 bases from V and 0 from J, leaving 7 bases between them. Germline V CDR1 and CDR2: MRHNA, SNTAGT. CDR3 nucleotides: TGTGCCAGCAGTGTGGACAGCTCCTATAATTCACCCCTCCACTTT. Its translation: CASSVDSSYNSPLHF.

This clonotype was detected many times. The gene calls are TRBV7-6 and TRBJ2-3; the D gene is possibly TRBD1 (5 bases). The CDR3 runs to 15 residues. The germline V gene has CDR1 SGHVS and CDR2 FNYEAQ. V dropped 1 base and J dropped 1 base, with 9 bases sitting between them. The CDR3 sequence is CASSLGGHRTDTQYF. The CDR3 region has the DNA TGTGCCAGCAGCTTAGGTGGACACCGCACAGATACGCAGTATTTT.

To note about this clonotype: Because the CDR3 is missing its conserved closing phenylalanine or tryptophan, this is likely a read error. The CDR3 DNA reads as TGCAGTCTATCAAGTGGTCTCGAGCAGTACTCC. This encodes CSLSSGLEQYS. J is TRBJ2-7 and V is TRBV20-1; D not certain. The germline V gene has CDR1 DFQATT and CDR2 SNEGSKA (reference sequence). The V end lost 8 bases, the J end lost 6 bases, and 14 bases lay between the germline ends. The CDR3 extends over 11 amino acids.

In its sample, this clonotype was seen many times. The rearrangement links TRBV14 to TRBJ2-1, with 13 bases matching TRBD2. The CDR3 is made up of 14 amino acids. The V gene's germline CDR1 is SGHDN and CDR2 FVKESK. The V gene end was trimmed by 2 bases and the J gene end by 9 bases; junction bases not matched to a gene: 1. In DNA, the CDR3 is TGTGCCAGCAGCCAAAGACTAGCGGGGGGTGAGCAGTTCTTC. Translated: CASSQRLAGGEQFF.

This clonotype was detected many times. The V and J genes are TRBV7-9 and TRBJ2-5; 7 nucleotides match TRBD1. Germline V gene data show CDR1 as SEHNR and CDR2 as FQNEAQ (reference sequence). The CDR3 is 14 residues long. Trimming took 5 bases from V and 5 from J; bases not matched to a gene: 8. CDR3: CASSTDRVYETQYF. In DNA, the CDR3 is TGTGCCAGCAGCACAGACAGGGTATACGAGACCCAGTACTTC.

Concerning this clonotype itself: A read error may be the cause here, since a much bigger clone is one base away. The CDR3 DNA is TGCAGTGCTAGAGATCCTGCGGGGGCAGCGGTTTCACCCCTCCACTTT. Its protein is CSARDPAGAAVSPLHF. This chain joins TRBV20-1 and TRBJ1-6; a possible D gene is TRBD1 (6 bases). Germline CDR1 is DFQATT and CDR2 is SNEGSKA (reference sequence). The CDR3 consists of 16 residues. V lost 0 bases and J 9 bases, leaving 18 bases between the germline ends.

The chain couples TRBV19 to TRBJ2-3, with D perhaps given as TRBD1 or TRBD2 (7 bases each). Germline CDR1 LNHDA, CDR2 SQIVND (reference sequence). Trimming pared 9 bases from V and 8 bases from J, leaving 30 bases between. The CDR3 consists of 17 residues. The DNA for the CDR3 is TGTGCCAGCATAGATTCAGGGGGACCGGGACTAAGCCGTACGCAGTATTTT. Its protein product is CASIDSGGPGLSRTQYF.

This clonotype was recorded many times. This rearrangement joins TRBV11-2 to TRBJ2-7; D is uncertain. From germline, CDR1 is SGHAT and CDR2 FQNNGV. The ends were cut back, 5 bases at V and 2 bases at J, with 10 bases in the middle. CDR3 length: 13 amino acids. The CDR3 nucleotides are TGTGCCAGCAGCGTCGGCGGCACCTACGAGCAGTACTTC. Encoded protein: CASSVGGTYEQYF.